The clone carrying this T cell receptor (beta chain) was recorded a few times. Its antigen is unidentified. The data stem from a study of response to subunit inactivated influenza vaccine. TCRdb independently ran MiXCR on the RT-PCR reads; one entry per CDR3 protein. The table has about 700,000 distinct CDR3 sequences, about 14% seen once. The study, taken as a whole, reports: The authors offered the suggestion that each seasonal influenza vaccination recruits few new T cells.

Trimming left V 0 bases short and J 4 bases short, with 3 bases between. Germline V gene data show CDR1 as SGHDN and CDR2 as FVKESK. CDR3 length: 12 residues. This receptor was identified in a man between 50 and 59 years old who received an inactivated influenza vaccine. The specimen was PBMCs from blood, collected 14 to 15 days before vaccination. The rearrangement uses TRBV14 and TRBJ1-1; D is undetermined. CDR3 nucleotides: TGTGCCAGCAGCCAAGATGCCACTGAAGCTTTCTTT. This sequence encodes CASSQDATEAFF. Full variable domain (remainder filled in from reference TRBV14 and TRBJ1-1): EAGVTQFPSHSVIEKGQTVTLRCDPISGHDNLYWYRRVMGKEIKFLLHFVKESKQDESGMPNNRFLAERTGGTYSTLKVQPAELEDSGVYFCASSQDATEAFFGQGTRLTVV.